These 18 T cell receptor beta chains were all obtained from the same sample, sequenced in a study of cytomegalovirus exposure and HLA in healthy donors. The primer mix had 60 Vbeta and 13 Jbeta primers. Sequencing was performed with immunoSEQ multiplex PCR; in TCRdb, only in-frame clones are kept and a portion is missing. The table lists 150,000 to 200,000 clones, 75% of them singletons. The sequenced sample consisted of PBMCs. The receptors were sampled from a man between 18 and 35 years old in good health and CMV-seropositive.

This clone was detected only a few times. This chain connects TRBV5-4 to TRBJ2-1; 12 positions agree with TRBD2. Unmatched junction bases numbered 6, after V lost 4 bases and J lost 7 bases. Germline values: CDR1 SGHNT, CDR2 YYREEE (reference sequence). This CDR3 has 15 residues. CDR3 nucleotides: TGTGCCAGCAGCAGGGGACTAGCGGGCCCGAATGAGCAGTTCTTC. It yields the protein CASSRGLAGPNEQFF.

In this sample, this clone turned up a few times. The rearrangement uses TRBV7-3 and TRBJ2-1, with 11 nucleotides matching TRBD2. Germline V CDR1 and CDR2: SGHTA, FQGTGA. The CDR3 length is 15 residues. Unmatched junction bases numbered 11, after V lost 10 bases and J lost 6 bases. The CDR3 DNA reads TGTGCCATCGTTGCTAGCGGGAGGATAGGCAATGAGCAGTTCTTC. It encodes CAIVASGRIGNEQFF.

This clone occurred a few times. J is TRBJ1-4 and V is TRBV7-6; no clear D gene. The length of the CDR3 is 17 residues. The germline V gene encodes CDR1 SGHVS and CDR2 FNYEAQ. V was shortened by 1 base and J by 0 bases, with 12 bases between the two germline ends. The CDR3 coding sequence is TGTGCCAGCAGCTTAGGTGGCGGGATTCCAACTAATGAAAAACTGTTTTTT. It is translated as CASSLGGGIPTNEKLFF.

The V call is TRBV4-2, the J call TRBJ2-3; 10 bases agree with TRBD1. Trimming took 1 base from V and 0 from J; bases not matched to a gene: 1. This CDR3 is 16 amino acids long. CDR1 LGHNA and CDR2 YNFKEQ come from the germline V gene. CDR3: CASSQGQGASTDTQYF. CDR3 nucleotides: TGTGCCAGCAGCCAAGGACAGGGGGCTAGCACAGATACGCAGTATTTT.

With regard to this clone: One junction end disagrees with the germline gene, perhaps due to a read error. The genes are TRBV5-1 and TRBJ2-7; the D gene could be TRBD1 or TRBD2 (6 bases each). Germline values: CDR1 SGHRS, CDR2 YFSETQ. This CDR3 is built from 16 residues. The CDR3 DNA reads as TGCGCCCGCAGCTTGGAGGGTGGCAGGGGCTACTACGAGCAGTACTTC. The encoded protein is CARSLEGGRGYYEQYF.

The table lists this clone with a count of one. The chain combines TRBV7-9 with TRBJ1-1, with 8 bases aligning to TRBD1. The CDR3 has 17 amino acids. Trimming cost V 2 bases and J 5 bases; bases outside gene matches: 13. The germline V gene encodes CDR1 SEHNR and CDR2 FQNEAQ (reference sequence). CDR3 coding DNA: TGTGCCAGCAGCTTAAGGTATTGGACAGGGAGGAGGACTGAAGCTTTCTTT. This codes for CASSLRYWTGRRTEAFF.

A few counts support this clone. DNA of the CDR3: TGCGCCTATAAGGGGGATACCTACGAGCAGTACTTC. It is translated as CAYKGDTYEQYF. The gene calls are TRBV10-1 and TRBJ2-7; possibly TRBD1 for D (6 bases). Germline-derived CDR1 and CDR2 are WNHNN and SYGVQD (reference sequence). The V gene lost 11 bases and the J gene lost 2 bases, with 13 bases spanning the gap. The CDR3 length is 12 residues.

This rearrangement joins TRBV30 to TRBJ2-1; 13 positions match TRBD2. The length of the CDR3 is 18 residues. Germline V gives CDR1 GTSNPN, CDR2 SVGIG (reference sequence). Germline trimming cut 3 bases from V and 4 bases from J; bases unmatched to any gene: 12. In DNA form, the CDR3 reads TGTGCCTGGAGGGTCCCCCTCGGACTAGCGGGAGAGTACAATGAGCAGTTCTTC. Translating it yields CAWRVPLGLAGEYNEQFF.

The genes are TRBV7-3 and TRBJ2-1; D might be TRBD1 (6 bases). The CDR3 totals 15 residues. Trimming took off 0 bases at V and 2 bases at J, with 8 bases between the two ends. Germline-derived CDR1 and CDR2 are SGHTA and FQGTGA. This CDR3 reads CASSLTPGAYNEQFF. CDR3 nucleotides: TGTGCCAGCAGCTTAACACCAGGGGCCTACAATGAGCAGTTCTTC.

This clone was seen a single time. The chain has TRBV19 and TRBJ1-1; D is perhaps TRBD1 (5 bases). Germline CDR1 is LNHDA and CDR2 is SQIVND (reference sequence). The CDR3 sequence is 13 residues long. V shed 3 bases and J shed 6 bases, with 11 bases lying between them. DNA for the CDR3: TGTGCCAGTAGTATCCCTAACAGGTCTGAAGCTTTCTTT. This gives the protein CASSIPNRSEAFF. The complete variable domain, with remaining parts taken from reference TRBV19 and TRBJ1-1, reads DGGITQSPKYLFRKEGQNVTLSCEQNLNHDAMYWYRQDPGQGLRLIYYSQIVNDFQKGDIAEGYSVSREKKESFPLTVTSAQKNPTAFYLCASSIPNRSEAFFGQGTRLTVV.

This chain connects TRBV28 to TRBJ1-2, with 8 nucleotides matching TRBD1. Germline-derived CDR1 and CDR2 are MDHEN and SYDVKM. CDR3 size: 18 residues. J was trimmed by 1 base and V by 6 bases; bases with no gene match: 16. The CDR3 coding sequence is TGTGCCAGCAGGCAATACCGAACCGGGACAGGTGATAACTATGGCTACACCTTC. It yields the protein CASRQYRTGTGDNYGYTF.

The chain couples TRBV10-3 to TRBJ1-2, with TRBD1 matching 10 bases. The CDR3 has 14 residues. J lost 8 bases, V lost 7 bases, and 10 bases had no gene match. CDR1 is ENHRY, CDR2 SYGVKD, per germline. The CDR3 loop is CAINSDRGFQGYTF. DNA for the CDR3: TGTGCCATCAACTCGGACAGGGGGTTTCAGGGCTACACCTTC.

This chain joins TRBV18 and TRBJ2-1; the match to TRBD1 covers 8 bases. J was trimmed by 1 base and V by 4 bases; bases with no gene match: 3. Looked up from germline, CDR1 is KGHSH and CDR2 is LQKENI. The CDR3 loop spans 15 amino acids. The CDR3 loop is CASSLGQDSYNEQFF. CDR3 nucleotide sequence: TGTGCCAGCTCACTGGGACAGGATTCCTACAATGAGCAGTTCTTC.

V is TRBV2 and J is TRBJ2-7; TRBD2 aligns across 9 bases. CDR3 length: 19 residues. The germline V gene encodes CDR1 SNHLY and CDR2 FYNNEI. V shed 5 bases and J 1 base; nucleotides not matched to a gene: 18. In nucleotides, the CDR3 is TGTGCCAGCAGTCCAGGCCATAATACTAGCGGGCCTCGTTCCTACGAGCAGTACTTC. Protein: CASSPGHNTSGPRSYEQYF. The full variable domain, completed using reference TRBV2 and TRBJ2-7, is EPEVTQTPSHQVTQMGQEVILRCVPISNHLYFYWYRQILGQKVEFLVSFYNNEISEKSEIFDDQFSVERPDGSNFTLKIRSTKLEDSAMYFCASSPGHNTSGPRSYEQYFGPGTRLTVT.

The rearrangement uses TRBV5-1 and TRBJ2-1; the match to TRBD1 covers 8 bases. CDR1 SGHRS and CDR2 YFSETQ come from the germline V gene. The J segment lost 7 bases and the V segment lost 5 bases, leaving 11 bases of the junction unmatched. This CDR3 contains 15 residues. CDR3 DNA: TGCGCCAGCAGGGTGGACAGGGCCACTGCAAATGAGCAGTTCTTC. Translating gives CASRVDRATANEQFF.

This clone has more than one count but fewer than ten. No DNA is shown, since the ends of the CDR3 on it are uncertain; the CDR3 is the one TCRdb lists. Here the CDR3 reads CASSLLAWGQGIF. This rearrangement joins TRBV28 to TRBJ2-7; TRBD1 is the table's D call, not checked against the DNA. Per the germline V gene, CDR1 is MDHEN and CDR2 is SYDVKM. The CDR3 contains 13 residues when both ends are counted.

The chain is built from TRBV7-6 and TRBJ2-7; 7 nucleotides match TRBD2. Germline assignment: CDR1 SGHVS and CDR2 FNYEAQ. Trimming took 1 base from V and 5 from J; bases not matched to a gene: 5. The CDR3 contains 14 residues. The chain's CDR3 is CASSLGSGRDEQYF. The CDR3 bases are TGTGCCAGCAGCTTAGGCTCAGGGAGGGACGAGCAGTACTTC. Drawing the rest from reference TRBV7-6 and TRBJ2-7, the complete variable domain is GAGVSQSPRYKVTKRGQDVALRCDPISGHVSLYWYRQALGQGPEFLTYFNYEAQQDKSGLPNDRFSAERPEGSISTLTIQRTEQRDSAMYRCASSLGSGRDEQYFGPGTRLTVT.

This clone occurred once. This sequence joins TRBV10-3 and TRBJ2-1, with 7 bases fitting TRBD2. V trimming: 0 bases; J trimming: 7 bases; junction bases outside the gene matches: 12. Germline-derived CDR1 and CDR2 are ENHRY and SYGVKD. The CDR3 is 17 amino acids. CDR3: CAISESGMGAGYNEQFF. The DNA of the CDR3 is TGTGCCATCAGTGAGTCGGGCATGGGAGCGGGATATAATGAGCAGTTCTTC.